This TCR beta chain derives from a study of a mutant IDH1 vaccine in newly diagnosed glioma. For the study at large: Patients were given eight vaccinations, scheduled in weeks 1, 3, 5, 7, 11, 15, 19 and 23. The treated group averaged about 44 years old and was roughly 60% male, roughly 40% female. Findings and caveats of the study: The vaccine induced immune responses, and these occurred in around 94% of patients.

Turning to this clone: The antigen remains unidentified.

Method: immunoSEQ multiplex PCR; TCRdb's copy keeps in-frame clones and lacks some. The table has tens of thousands of clones, more than 60% seen once. The V end was cut by 0 bases, the J end by 1 base, with 3 bases between. The germline gives CDR1 MNHNY, CDR2 SVGAGI (reference sequence). This CDR3 spans 13 amino acids. Described time point: week 5, during vaccination. The content of each vaccine dose was 300 ug of mutant IDH1 20-mer peptide, and topical imiquimod accompanied it. Sequencing was performed on PBMCs, taken from a glioma patient whose treatment included an IDH1 peptide vaccine. The chain has TRBV6-6 and TRBJ1-1; D remains unclear. The sequence was obtained from a man between 35 and 55 years old with glioma. Some clones in this sample may be carry-over from other donors' samples. The CDR3 bases are TGTGCCAGCAGTTACTCGGCGAACACTGAAGCTTTCTTT. It translates to CASSYSANTEAFF.